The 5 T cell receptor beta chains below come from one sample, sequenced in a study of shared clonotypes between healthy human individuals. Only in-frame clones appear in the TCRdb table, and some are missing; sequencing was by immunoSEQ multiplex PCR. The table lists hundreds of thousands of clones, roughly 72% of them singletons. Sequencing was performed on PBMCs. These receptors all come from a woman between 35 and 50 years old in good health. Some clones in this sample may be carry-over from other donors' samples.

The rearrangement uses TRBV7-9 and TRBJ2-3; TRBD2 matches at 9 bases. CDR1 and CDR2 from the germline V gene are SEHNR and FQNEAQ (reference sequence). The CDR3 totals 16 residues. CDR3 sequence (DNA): TGTGCTTTCCTAGCGGGAAGGGGCCCTAGCACAGATACGCAGTATTTT. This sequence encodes CAFLAGRGPSTDTQYF.

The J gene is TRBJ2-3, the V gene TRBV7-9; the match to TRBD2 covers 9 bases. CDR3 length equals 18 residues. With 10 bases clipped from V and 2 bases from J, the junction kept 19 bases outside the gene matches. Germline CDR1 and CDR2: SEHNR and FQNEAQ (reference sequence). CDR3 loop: CATQILAGPPSNTDTQYF. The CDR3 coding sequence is TGTGCCACCCAAATACTAGCGGGCCCGCCTTCCAACACAGATACGCAGTATTTT.

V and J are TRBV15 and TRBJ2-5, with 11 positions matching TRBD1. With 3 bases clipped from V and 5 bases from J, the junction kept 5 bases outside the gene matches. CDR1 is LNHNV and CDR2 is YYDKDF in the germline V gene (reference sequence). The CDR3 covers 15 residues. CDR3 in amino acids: CATSSRTGGWETQYF. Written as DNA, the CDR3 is TGTGCCACCAGCAGCCGGACAGGGGGCTGGGAGACCCAGTACTTC.

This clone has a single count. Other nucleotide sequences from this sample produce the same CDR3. The DNA for the CDR3 is TGTGCCAGCAGCCCAGGACAGGGTGGAGGCTACACCTTC. Its protein product is CASSPGQGGGYTF. The chain joins TRBV28 to TRBJ1-2, with TRBD1 matching over 8 bases. Germline V lookup: CDR1 MDHEN, CDR2 SYDVKM. The junction had 8 bases not matched to a gene; V was cut back by 6 bases and J by 8 bases. This CDR3 region has 13 residues.

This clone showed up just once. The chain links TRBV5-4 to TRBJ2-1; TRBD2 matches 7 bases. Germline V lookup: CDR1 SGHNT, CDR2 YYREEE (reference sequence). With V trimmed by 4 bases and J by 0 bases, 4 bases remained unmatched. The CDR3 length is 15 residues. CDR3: CASSAPSGSYNEQFF. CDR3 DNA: TGTGCCAGCAGCGCACCTAGCGGCTCCTACAATGAGCAGTTCTTC.